Given below is one T cell receptor beta chain in context. The entry originates in a study of blood T cell repertoires in COVID-19. Study-wide context: The United States, Italy and Spain were the sources of the acute and convalescent COVID-19 samples.

CDR1 LNHNV and CDR2 YYDKDF come from the germline V gene (reference sequence). The CDR3 is 15 residues long. J gave up 4 bases and V 7 bases, and 7 bases lay outside the gene matches. Adults between roughly 18 and 90 years of age took part from more than 20 US areas. Categorization into cohorts depended on clinical history that participants reported. As handled by the study authors: How many nucleated cells were present was estimated from reference gene primer amplification. Assay: immunoSEQ multiplex PCR; the TCRdb copy retains only in-frame clones and omits some. V, J and clone size reflect that table, while D and trimming were determined from the DNA. The repertoire holds a few hundred thousand clones, roughly 80% seen once, with roughly 1.3% in the top ten.

The clonotype was recovered from a woman in her thirties or forties with acute COVID-19. The chain has TRBV15 and TRBJ2-1; 10 nucleotides align to TRBD2. Sequencing used PBMCs or T cells enriched from blood (not recorded which). The CDR3 DNA follows: TGTGCCACCAAGGTTTCTAGCGGGGGTTACAATGAGCAGTTCTTC. This translates into CATKVSSGGYNEQFF.